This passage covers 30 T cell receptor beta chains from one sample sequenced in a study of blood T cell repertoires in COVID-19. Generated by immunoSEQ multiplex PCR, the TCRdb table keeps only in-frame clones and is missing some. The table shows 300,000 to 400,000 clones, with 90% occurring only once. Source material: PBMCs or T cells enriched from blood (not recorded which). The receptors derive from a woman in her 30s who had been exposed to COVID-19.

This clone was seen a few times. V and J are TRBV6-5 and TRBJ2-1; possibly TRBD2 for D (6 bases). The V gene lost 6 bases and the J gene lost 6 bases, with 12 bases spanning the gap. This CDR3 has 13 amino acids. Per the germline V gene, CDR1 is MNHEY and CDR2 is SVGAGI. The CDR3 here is CASRGLNSNEQFF. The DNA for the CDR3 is TGTGCCAGCAGGGGACTCAACAGCAATGAGCAGTTCTTC.

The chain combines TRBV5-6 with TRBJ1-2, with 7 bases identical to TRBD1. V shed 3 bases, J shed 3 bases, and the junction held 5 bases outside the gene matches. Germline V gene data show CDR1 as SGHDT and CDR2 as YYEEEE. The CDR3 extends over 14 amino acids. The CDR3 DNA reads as TGTGCCAGCAGCTCCGGGACAGCACACTATGGCTACACCTTC. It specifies CASSSGTAHYGYTF.

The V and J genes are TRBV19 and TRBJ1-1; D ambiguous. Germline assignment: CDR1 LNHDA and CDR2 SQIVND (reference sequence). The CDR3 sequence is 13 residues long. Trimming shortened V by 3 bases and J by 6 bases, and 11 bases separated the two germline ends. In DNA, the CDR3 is TGTGCCAGTAGTATTAACGGGATGGCTGAAGCTTTCTTT. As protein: CASSINGMAEAFF.

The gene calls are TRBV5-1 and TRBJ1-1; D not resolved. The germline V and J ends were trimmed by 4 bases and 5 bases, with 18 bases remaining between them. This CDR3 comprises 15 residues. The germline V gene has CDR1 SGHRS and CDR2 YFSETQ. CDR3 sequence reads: CASSHGSAEGTEAFF. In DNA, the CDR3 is TGCGCCAGCAGCCACGGCTCGGCCGAGGGAACTGAAGCTTTCTTT.

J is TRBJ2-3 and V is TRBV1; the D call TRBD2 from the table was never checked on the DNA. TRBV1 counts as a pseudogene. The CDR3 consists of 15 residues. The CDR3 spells CTSSQSRGGGDTQYF. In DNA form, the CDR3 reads TGCACCAGCAGCCAATCACGAGGCGGGGGAGATACGCAGTATTTT.

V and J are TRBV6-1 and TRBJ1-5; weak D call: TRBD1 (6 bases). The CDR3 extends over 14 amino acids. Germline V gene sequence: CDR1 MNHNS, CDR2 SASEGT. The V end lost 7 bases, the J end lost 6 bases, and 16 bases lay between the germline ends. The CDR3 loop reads CASNDLGAAQPQHF. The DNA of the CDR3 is TGTGCCAGCAATGACCTGGGGGCCGCTCAGCCCCAGCATTTT.

The DNA for the CDR3 is TGCGCCAGCAGCCAAGAGCTAGCGGGGGGCCGGGAGACCCAGTACTTC. This sequence encodes CASSQELAGGRETQYF. The chain employs TRBV4-3 and TRBJ2-5; the match to TRBD2 covers 11 bases. The CDR3 is made up of 16 amino acids. Germline assignment: CDR1 LGHNA and CDR2 YSLEER. V gave up 0 bases and J gave up 5 bases; unmatched junction bases: 5.

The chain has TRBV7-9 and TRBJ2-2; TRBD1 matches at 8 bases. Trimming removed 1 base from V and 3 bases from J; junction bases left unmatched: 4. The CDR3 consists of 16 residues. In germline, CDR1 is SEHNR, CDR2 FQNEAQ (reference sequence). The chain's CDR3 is CASSLGQGPYTGELFF. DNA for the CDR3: TGTGCCAGCAGCTTAGGACAGGGGCCCTACACCGGGGAGCTGTTTTTT.

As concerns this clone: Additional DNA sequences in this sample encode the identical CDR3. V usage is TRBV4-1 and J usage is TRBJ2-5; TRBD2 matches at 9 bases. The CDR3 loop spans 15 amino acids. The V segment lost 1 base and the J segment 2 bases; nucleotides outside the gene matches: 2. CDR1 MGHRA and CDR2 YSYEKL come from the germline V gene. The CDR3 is CASSQGLAAQETQYF. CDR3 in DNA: TGCGCCAGCAGCCAAGGACTAGCGGCACAAGAGACCCAGTACTTC.

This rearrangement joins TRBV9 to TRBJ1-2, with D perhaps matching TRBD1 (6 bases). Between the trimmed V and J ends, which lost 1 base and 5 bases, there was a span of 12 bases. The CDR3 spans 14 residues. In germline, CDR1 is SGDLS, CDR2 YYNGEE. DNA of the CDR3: TGTGCCAGCAGCGTAAGAACAGGGTTATATGGCTACACCTTC. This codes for CASSVRTGLYGYTF.

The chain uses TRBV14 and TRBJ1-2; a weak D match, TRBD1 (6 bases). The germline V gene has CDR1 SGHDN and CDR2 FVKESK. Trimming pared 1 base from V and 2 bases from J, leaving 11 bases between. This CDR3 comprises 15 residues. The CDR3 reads CASSQGGQLNYGYTF. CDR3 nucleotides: TGTGCCAGCAGCCAAGGAGGACAGCTAAACTATGGCTACACCTTC.

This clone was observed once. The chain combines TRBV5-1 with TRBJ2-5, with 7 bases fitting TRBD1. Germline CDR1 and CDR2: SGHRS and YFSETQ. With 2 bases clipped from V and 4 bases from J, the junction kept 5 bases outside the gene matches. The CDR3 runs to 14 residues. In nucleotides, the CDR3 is TGCGCCAGCAGCTTCACAGGGGTGGGAGAGACCCAGTACTTC. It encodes CASSFTGVGETQYF. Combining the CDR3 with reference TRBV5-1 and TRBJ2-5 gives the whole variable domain KAGVTQTPRYLIKTRGQQVTLSCSPISGHRSVSWYQQTPGQGLQFLFEYFSETQRNKGNFPGRFSGRQFSNSRSEMNVSTLELGDSALYLCASSFTGVGETQYFGPGTRLLVL.

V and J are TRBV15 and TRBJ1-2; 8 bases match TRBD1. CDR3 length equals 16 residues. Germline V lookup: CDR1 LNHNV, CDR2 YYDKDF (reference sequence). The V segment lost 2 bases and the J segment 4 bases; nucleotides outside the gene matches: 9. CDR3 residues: CATSRPNRQGTYGYTF. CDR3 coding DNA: TGTGCCACCAGCAGACCTAATCGACAGGGGACCTATGGCTACACCTTC.

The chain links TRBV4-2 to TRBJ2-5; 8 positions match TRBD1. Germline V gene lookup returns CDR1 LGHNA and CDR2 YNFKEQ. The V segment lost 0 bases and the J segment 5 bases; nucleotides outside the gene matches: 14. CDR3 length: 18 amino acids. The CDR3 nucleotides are TGTGCCAGCAGCCAAGATCCTATCTCCAGGGGGCGCCGTGAGACCCAGTACTTC. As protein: CASSQDPISRGRRETQYF.

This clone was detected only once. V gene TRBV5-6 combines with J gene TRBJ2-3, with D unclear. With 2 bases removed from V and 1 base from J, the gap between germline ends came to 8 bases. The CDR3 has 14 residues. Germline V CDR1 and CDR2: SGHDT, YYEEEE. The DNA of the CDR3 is TGTGCCAGCAGCTTTCGCCGGGGCACAGATACGCAGTATTTT. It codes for CASSFRRGTDTQYF.

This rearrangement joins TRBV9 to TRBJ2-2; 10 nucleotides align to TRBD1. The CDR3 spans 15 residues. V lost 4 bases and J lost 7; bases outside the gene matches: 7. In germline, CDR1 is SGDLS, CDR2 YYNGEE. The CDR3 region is CASSPRTGGSGELFF. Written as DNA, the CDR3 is TGTGCCAGCAGCCCTCGGACAGGGGGTAGCGGGGAGCTGTTTTTT.

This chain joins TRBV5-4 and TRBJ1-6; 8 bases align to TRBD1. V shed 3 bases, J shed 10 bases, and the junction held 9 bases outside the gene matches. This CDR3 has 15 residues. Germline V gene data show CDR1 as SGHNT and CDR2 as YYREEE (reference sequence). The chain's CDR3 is CASSSIDRGESPLHF. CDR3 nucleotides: TGTGCCAGCAGCTCAATAGACAGGGGTGAATCACCCCTCCACTTT. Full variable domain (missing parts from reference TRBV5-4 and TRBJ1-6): ETGVTQSPTHLIKTRGQQVTLRCSSQSGHNTVSWYQQALGQGPQFIFQYYREEENGRGNFPPRFSGLQFPNYSSELNVNALELDDSALYLCASSSIDRGESPLHFGNGTRLTVT.

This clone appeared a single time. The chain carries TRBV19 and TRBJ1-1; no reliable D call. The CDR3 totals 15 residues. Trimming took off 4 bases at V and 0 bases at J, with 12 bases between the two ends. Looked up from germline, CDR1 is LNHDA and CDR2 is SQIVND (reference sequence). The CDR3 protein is CASSRSRRLNTEAFF. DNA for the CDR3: TGTGCCAGTAGTAGGAGTCGGCGATTGAACACTGAAGCTTTCTTT. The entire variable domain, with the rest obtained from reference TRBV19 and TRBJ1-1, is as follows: DGGITQSPKYLFRKEGQNVTLSCEQNLNHDAMYWYRQDPGQGLRLIYYSQIVNDFQKGDIAEGYSVSREKKESFPLTVTSAQKNPTAFYLCASSRSRRLNTEAFFGQGTRLTVV.

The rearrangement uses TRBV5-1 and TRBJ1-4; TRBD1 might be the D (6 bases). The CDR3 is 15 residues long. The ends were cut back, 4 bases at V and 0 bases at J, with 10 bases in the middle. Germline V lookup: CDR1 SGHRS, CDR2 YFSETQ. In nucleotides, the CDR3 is TGCGCCAGCAGCGTGACAGGCACAACTAATGAAAAACTGTTTTTT. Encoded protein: CASSVTGTTNEKLFF.

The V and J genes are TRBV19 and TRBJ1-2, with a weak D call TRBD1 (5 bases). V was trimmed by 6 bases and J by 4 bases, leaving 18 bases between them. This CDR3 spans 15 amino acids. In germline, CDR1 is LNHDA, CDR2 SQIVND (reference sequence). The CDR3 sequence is CASSLLEGAGYGYTF. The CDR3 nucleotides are TGTGCCAGTAGCCTGCTCGAAGGGGCAGGCTATGGCTACACCTTC.

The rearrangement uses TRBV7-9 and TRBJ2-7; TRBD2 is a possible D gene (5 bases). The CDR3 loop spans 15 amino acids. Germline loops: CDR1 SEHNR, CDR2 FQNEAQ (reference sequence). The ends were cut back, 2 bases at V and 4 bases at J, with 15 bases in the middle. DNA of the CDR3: TGTGCCAGCAGCTTATCTGGGAACAGCGGTTACGAGCAGTACTTC. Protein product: CASSLSGNSGYEQYF.

The CDR3 here is CTSSQDLGPTDLVQETQYF. DNA for the CDR3: TGCACCAGCAGCCAAGATTTGGGGCCAACGGATTTGGTCCAAGAGACCCAGTACTTC. The chain carries TRBV1 and TRBJ2-5; the table names TRBD1, a call not compared with the DNA. TRBV1 is listed as a pseudogene. The CDR3 extends over 19 amino acids.

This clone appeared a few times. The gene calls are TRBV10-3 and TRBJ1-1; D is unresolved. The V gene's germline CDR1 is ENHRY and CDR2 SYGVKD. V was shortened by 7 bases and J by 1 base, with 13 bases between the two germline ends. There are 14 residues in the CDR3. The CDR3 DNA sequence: TGTGCCATCACGTTAAGCCCGGGGAACACTGAAGCTTTCTTT. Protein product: CAITLSPGNTEAFF.

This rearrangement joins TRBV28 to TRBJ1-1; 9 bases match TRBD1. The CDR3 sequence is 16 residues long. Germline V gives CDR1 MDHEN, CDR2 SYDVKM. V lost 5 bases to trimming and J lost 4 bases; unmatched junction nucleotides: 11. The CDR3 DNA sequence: TGTGCCAGCAGTCCATCCTCATTGGACAGGGGCACTGAAGCTTTCTTT. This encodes CASSPSSLDRGTEAFF. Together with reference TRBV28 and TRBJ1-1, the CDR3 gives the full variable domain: DVKVTQSSRYLVKRTGEKVFLECVQDMDHENMFWYRQDPGLGLRLIYFSYDVKMKEKGDIPEGYSVSREKKERFSLILESASTNQTSMYLCASSPSSLDRGTEAFFGQGTRLTVV.

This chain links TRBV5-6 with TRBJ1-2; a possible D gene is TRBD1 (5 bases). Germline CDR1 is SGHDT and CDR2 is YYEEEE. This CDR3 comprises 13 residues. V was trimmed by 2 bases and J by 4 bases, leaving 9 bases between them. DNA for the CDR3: TGTGCCAGCAGCTTACAGGCCCTCTATGGCTACACCTTC. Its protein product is CASSLQALYGYTF. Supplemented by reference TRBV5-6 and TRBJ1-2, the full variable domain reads DAGVTQSPTHLIKTRGQQVTLRCSPKSGHDTVSWYQQALGQGPQFIFQYYEEEERQRGNFPDRFSGHQFPNYSSELNVNALLLGDSALYLCASSLQALYGYTFGSGTRLTVV.

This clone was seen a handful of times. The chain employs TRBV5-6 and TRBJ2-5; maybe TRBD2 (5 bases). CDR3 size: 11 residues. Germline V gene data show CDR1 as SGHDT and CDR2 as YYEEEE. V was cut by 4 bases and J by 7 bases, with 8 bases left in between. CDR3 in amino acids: CASSIRGTQYF. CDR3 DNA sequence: TGTGCCAGCAGCATACGGGGGACCCAGTACTTC. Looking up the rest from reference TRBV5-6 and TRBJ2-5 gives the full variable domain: DAGVTQSPTHLIKTRGQQVTLRCSPKSGHDTVSWYQQALGQGPQFIFQYYEEEERQRGNFPDRFSGHQFPNYSSELNVNALLLGDSALYLCASSIRGTQYFGPGTRLLVL.

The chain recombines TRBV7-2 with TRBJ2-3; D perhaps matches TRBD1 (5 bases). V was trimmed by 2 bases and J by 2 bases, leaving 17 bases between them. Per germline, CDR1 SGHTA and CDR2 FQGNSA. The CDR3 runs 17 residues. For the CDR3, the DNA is TGTGCCAGCAGCTTATTTCGCCAGGGTACGGTCACAGATACGCAGTATTTT. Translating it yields CASSLFRQGTVTDTQYF. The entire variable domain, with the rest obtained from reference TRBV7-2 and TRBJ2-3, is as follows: GAGVSQSPSNKVTEKGKDVELRCDPISGHTALYWYRQSLGQGLEFLIYFQGNSAPDKSGLPSDRFSAERTGGSVSTLTIQRTQQEDSAVYLCASSLFRQGTVTDTQYFGPGTRLTVL.

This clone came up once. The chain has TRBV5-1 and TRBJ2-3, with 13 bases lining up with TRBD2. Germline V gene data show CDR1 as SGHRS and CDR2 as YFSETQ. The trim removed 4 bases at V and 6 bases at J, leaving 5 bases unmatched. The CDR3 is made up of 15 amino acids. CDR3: CASSAGTSGEDTQYF. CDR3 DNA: TGCGCCAGCAGCGCTGGGACTAGCGGGGAGGATACGCAGTATTTT.

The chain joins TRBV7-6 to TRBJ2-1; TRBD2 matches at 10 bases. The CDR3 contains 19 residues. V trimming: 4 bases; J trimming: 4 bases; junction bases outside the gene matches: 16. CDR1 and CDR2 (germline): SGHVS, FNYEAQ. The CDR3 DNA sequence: TGTGCCAGCAGCTCGCCTGAGCAAAGCGGGGGGGCATCATACAATGAGCAGTTCTTC. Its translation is CASSSPEQSGGASYNEQFF.

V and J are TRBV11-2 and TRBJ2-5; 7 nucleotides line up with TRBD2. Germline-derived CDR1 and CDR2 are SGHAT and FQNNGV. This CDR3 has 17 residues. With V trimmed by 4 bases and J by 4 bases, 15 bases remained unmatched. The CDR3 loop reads CASSYGQWGGSGETQYF. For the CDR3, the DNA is TGTGCCAGCAGCTACGGTCAATGGGGGGGGTCTGGAGAGACCCAGTACTTC.